This TCR beta chain was observed in a study of T cells in narcolepsy. The CDR3 covers 14 residues. Trimming left V 3 bases short and J 7 bases short, with 15 bases between. CDR1 KGHSH and CDR2 LQKENI come from the germline V gene. The assay was immunoSEQ multiplex PCR, and TCRdb's table has in-frame clones only and misses some. The table has approximately 25,000 clones, 50% to 65% seen once. The chain recombines TRBV18 with TRBJ1-1; a weak D match, TRBD1 (5 bases). Material: memory (CD45RA-) CD4+ T cells from blood. This clonotype was obtained from a human donor in good health. Written as DNA, the CDR3 is TGTGCCAGCTCACCTTCAACCTTGGGGGGTGAAGCTTTCTTT. Its translation: CASSPSTLGGEAFF.